These 5 T cell receptor beta chains share one sample of origin, sequenced in a study of naive and memory T cell subsets. An equimolar mix of two oligonucleotides served as the beta constant-region primer for TRBC1 and TRBC2. The ligated cDNA underwent four PCR rounds using SP2 and nested alpha and beta constant-region primers. Via MiXCR, TCRdb re-called the UMI-ligation and nested PCR reads, giving one row per CDR3 protein. The table lists 95,000 to 150,000 distinct CDR3 sequences, about 36% of them singletons, with less than 1% in the top ten. The sample consisted of central memory CD4+ T cells from blood. These receptor sequences come from a human donor in good health.

The gene calls are TRBV5-4 and TRBJ2-7; 8 bases map to TRBD2. CDR1 SGHNT and CDR2 YYREEE come from the germline V gene (reference sequence). The CDR3 consists of 16 residues. The trim removed 2 bases at V and 3 bases at J, leaving 10 bases unmatched. CDR3 loop: CASSFGRLGGDYEQYF. CDR3 sequence (DNA): TGTGCCAGCAGCTTTGGACGTCTCGGGGGGGACTACGAGCAGTACTTC.

This chain uses TRBV3-1 with TRBJ2-5, with unresolved D. The V gene's germline CDR1 is LGHDT and CDR2 YNNKEL (reference sequence). V lost 4 bases to trimming and J lost 2 bases, with 14 bases between them. CDR3 length: 15 amino acids. CDR3 bases: TGTGCCAGCAGCCCATCCACGGCGCGACAAGAGACCCAGTACTTC. It specifies CASSPSTARQETQYF.

This clonotype occurred a few times. This sequence joins TRBV20-1 and TRBJ2-3; 8 positions agree with TRBD2. The CDR3 extends over 14 amino acids. V lost 6 bases, J lost 0 bases, and 5 bases stayed unmatched. From germline, CDR1 is DFQATT and CDR2 SNEGSKA (reference sequence). This CDR3 is CSARLASSTDTQYF. CDR3 sequence (DNA): TGCAGTGCCCGACTAGCGTCTAGCACAGATACGCAGTATTTT.

The chain employs TRBV6-1 and TRBJ2-3, with 14 bases matching TRBD2. This CDR3 is built from 16 residues. The J segment lost 4 bases and the V segment lost 10 bases, leaving 10 bases of the junction unmatched. Per the germline V gene, CDR1 is MNHNS and CDR2 is SASEGT. The CDR3 reads CATPGLAGDVADTQYF. CDR3 bases: TGTGCCACCCCGGGACTAGCGGGAGATGTGGCAGATACGCAGTATTTT.

The CDR3 is CASSYSAASYNSPLHF. CDR3 sequence (DNA): TGTGCCAGCAGTTACTCGGCGGCCTCCTATAATTCACCCCTCCACTTT. The J gene is TRBJ1-6, the V gene TRBV6-5; D gene unclear. The V end lost 0 bases, the J end lost 0 bases, and 6 bases lay between the germline ends. The CDR3 is 16 residues long. The germline gives CDR1 MNHEY, CDR2 SVGAGI.